Listed here is a single T cell receptor beta chain. This receptor's antigen is unknown. The record originates from a study of T cells expressing NK-cell markers (dated by TCRdb to about 2020). Study-wide context: Three sorted T-cell subsets (CD3+CD56+NKG2C+, CD3+CD56+NKG2C- and CD3+CD56-NKG2C+) from several donors had their TCR beta-chain repertoires profiled. Seven of the eight sequenced donors were HCMV-seropositive and one was HCMV-seronegative. All eight donors whose samples were sequenced were randomly selected healthy volunteers, three of them men and five women. Sequencing of the libraries produced 2 x 150 bp reads on Illumina HiSeq 2000/2500, MiSeq or NextSeq.

This sample was sequenced with an Illumina HiSeq 2000. TCR beta cDNA libraries were made by 5'RACE template switching that added a universal primer site and unique molecular identifiers. cDNA synthesis was primed from the TCR beta constant segment, followed by two successive PCR amplification steps. The paper's processing steps were these. MIGEC was used to demultiplex reads and group reads by UMI, and MiTCR was used to assemble and quantify clonotypes. To exclude erroneous sequences, any TCR cDNA sequence not supported by at least two reads was discarded. Downstream repertoire analysis used the tcR package, and clonotypes were matched across fractions by CDR3 nucleotide sequence plus V segment. VDJmatch was used to annotate antigen specificity against VDJdb, with one amino acid substitution in CDR3 allowed. Based on TCRdb reprocessing of the reads, there is one entry per CDR3 protein sequence, and DNA is missing. Here the V and J calls rest on TCRdb's processing, not on the authors' analysis. This sample's table has entries for 400,000 to 550,000 distinct CDR3 sequences. The ten most abundant clones make up 7.3% of the sample.

To determine HCMV serostatus, a commercial ELISA kit was used to detect HCMV-specific IgG in serum. Peripheral blood mononuclear cells were isolated from blood by Ficoll density gradient centrifugation. The germline V gene supplies CDR1 SQVTM and CDR2 ANQGSEA. The CDR3 holds 11 amino acids from the cysteine to the phenylalanine. Nucleotide data are not available. Here is what the overall study found, with its caveats: For roughly 6 donors, the dominant CD3+CD56+NKG2C+ clonotypes were among the top 10 CD8+ clonotypes and accounted for about 1.0-7.0% of CD8+ T cells. Those dominant clonotypes were again the most abundant among CD3+CD56-NKG2C+ cells in a few donors, at 28.3-60.1%. Whether the expanded NKG2C-expressing T cell clones were specific for HCMV antigens was left unclear.

The TCR sequence derives from a woman aged 18-69 years in good health. The sequence links TRBV29-1 to TRBJ2-2; lacking DNA, the TRBD1 call made by TCRdb goes unchecked. The sequenced material came from blood T cells: a sorted CD56 or NKG2C T cell subset, CD4+ or CD8+ T cells, or bulk PBMC T cells (not recorded which). The CDR3: CSGERDGELFF.